This T cell receptor beta chain appears in the sequencing data of a study of neurological immune-mediated disorders. Study-level background: Multiple sclerosis patients numbered about 34, with roughly 30 relapsing-remitting and 3 secondary progressive.

MiXCR was run by TCRdb on the 5' RACE reads, yielding one entry per CDR3 protein. This table holds 30,000 to 40,000 distinct CDR3 sequences, approximately 4.2% found once. For the unsorted libraries, 2 million PBMCs stored at -80 C served as input. The V gene lost 0 bases and the J gene lost 3 bases, with 6 bases spanning the gap. Germline-derived CDR1 and CDR2 are SGHRS and YFSETQ. CDR3 size: 13 residues. This clonotype appeared many times. Its antigen remains unknown. Study results and limitations: When the repertoires were sorted by phylogenetic grouping, those of 18 of 34 multiple sclerosis patients ended up in one related-CDR3 cluster, a possible signature. Any association between clinical or MRI features and the multiple sclerosis repertoire cluster was absent.

This sequence originates from a young man with multiple sclerosis. The V gene is TRBV5-1, the J gene TRBJ1-2; D remains ambiguous. Material: PBMCs. CDR3 DNA: TGCGCCAGCAGCTTGGCCAGCTACTATGGCTACACCTTC. It yields the protein CASSLASYYGYTF.